One sample yielded the 23 T cell receptor beta chains listed below, sequenced in a study of blood T cell repertoires in COVID-19. Generated by immunoSEQ multiplex PCR, the TCRdb table keeps only in-frame clones and is missing some. The table records some 250,000 clones, 75% to 85% of them present only once. What was sequenced was peripheral blood. The receptors shown here come from a woman older than 75 with COVID-19, enrolled during active disease.

The chain is built from TRBV18 and TRBJ2-7; 11 bases agree with TRBD1. This CDR3 is 15 amino acids long. The V and J ends lost 4 bases and 3 bases, in that order; junction bases with no gene match: 5. The germline V gene has CDR1 KGHSH and CDR2 LQKENI. CDR3 loop: CASSQPGTGGYEQYF. The CDR3 region has the DNA TGTGCCAGCTCACAGCCCGGGACAGGGGGCTACGAGCAGTACTTC.

The rearrangement links TRBV6-6 to TRBJ1-5; D is unclear. V dropped 0 bases and J dropped 4 bases, with 10 bases sitting between them. The CDR3 is 15 amino acids. Looked up from germline, CDR1 is MNHNY and CDR2 is SVGAGI (reference sequence). In DNA, the CDR3 is TGTGCCAGCAGTTACTCACAGAGTTGGAATCAGCCCCAGCATTTT. It codes for CASSYSQSWNQPQHF.

The rearrangement joins TRBV19 to TRBJ2-1; 7 bases match TRBD1. Germline loops: CDR1 LNHDA, CDR2 SQIVND (reference sequence). V shed 5 bases, J shed 1 base, and the junction held 5 bases outside the gene matches. This CDR3 contains 15 residues. In DNA form, the CDR3 reads TGTGCCAGTAGTCCAACAGGGGCTTCCTACAATGAGCAGTTCTTC. Its translation is CASSPTGASYNEQFF.

The chain uses TRBV29-1 and TRBJ2-5, with D possibly TRBD2 on 5 matching bases. The germline V gene has CDR1 SQVTM and CDR2 ANQGSEA. This CDR3 has 12 residues. The V gene lost 8 bases and the J gene lost 7 bases, with 17 bases spanning the gap. The CDR3 is CSIPGGGGTQYF. The CDR3 bases are TGCAGCATCCCCGGAGGCGGCGGGACCCAGTACTTC.

The CDR3: CASSFLVDWNNEQFF. The CDR3, as DNA: TGTGCCAGCAGCTTCCTCGTCGACTGGAACAATGAGCAGTTCTTC. The chain joins TRBV7-2 to TRBJ2-1; D gene unclear. V lost 3 bases and J 5 bases, leaving 14 bases between the germline ends. This CDR3 contains 15 residues. Germline CDR1 is SGHTA and CDR2 is FQGNSA. The full variable domain, its missing parts supplied by reference TRBV7-2 and TRBJ2-1, is GAGVSQSPSNKVTEKGKDVELRCDPISGHTALYWYRQSLGQGLEFLIYFQGNSAPDKSGLPSDRFSAERTGGSVSTLTIQRTQQEDSAVYLCASSFLVDWNNEQFFGPGTRLTVL.

The chain employs TRBV24-1 and TRBJ2-6; 13 bases agree with TRBD2. The germline CDR1 and CDR2 sequences are KGHDR and SFDVKD. V gave up 5 bases and J gave up 0 bases; unmatched junction bases: 9. The CDR3 has 20 residues. The DNA of the CDR3 is TGTGCCACCAGTGTTTTACCGGGACTAGCGGGAACCTCTGGGGCCAACGTCCTGACTTTC. This translates into CATSVLPGLAGTSGANVLTF.

The rearrangement uses TRBV7-3 and TRBJ2-1; 8 bases agree with TRBD2. Trimming took 5 bases from V and 6 from J; bases not matched to a gene: 6. The CDR3 extends over 14 amino acids. Per the germline V gene, CDR1 is SGHTA and CDR2 is FQGTGA. In DNA form, the CDR3 reads TGTGCCAGCAGCCCCGGACTAGCCGGCAATGAGCAGTTCTTC. Residues: CASSPGLAGNEQFF.

This clone was recorded only once. V is TRBV11-1 and J is TRBJ1-1; D might be TRBD1 (5 bases). V was pared by 6 bases and J by 1 base, with 9 bases between. Germline V gene sequence: CDR1 SGHAT, CDR2 FQDESV (reference sequence). The CDR3 length is 13 residues. The CDR3 reads CASSLTENTEAFF. The CDR3 region has the DNA TGTGCCAGCAGTCTGACAGAGAACACTGAAGCTTTCTTT.

This clone has a single count. The genes are TRBV18 and TRBJ1-2; TRBD1 matches 7 bases. After removal of 6 bases from V and 5 bases from J, the junction contained 12 bases not matched to a gene. There are 15 residues in the CDR3. CDR1 KGHSH and CDR2 LQKENI come from the germline V gene. CDR3 loop: CASSPGQGDGYGYTF. CDR3 nucleotides: TGTGCCAGCTCCCCCGGGCAGGGGGATGGGTATGGCTACACCTTC.

The chain couples TRBV6-1 to TRBJ1-3; the D is unclear. CDR3 size: 13 residues. Per germline, CDR1 MNHNS and CDR2 SASEGT. The germline V and J ends were trimmed by 2 bases and 2 bases, with 4 bases remaining between them. CDR3 coding DNA: TGTGCCAGCAGTGAATCGGCTGGAAACACCATATATTTT. Translating it yields CASSESAGNTIYF.

This sequence joins TRBV3-1 (or the pseudogene TRBV3-2) and TRBJ2-3, with 8 positions matching TRBD1. The germline V gene encodes CDR1 LGHDT and CDR2 YNNKEL (reference sequence). V was pared by 5 bases and J by 6 bases, with 10 bases of the junction left unmatched. The CDR3 is made up of 15 amino acids. The CDR3 bases are TGTGCCAGCAGCGCAAGGGACAGGCAATTGGATACGCAGTATTTT. This sequence encodes CASSARDRQLDTQYF.

As to this clone: Other DNA sequences in the sample encode the same CDR3. This rearrangement joins TRBV28 to TRBJ1-2; TRBD1 matches 7 bases. Germline V gives CDR1 MDHEN, CDR2 SYDVKM. V dropped 5 bases and J dropped 2; count of bases not matched to a gene: 8. CDR3 length equals 15 residues. CDR3 in amino acids: CASSPGTVSNYGYTF. DNA of the CDR3: TGTGCCAGCAGTCCCGGGACAGTCTCAAACTATGGCTACACCTTC.

A single count supports this clone. The rearrangement uses TRBV2 and TRBJ1-5; no clear D gene. V was pared by 3 bases and J by 15 bases, with 15 bases between. This CDR3 region has 12 residues. CDR1 is SNHLY and CDR2 is FYNNEI in the germline V gene. The CDR3 here is CASSDWLASLHF. DNA for the CDR3: TGTGCCAGCAGTGACTGGTTGGCATCTTTGCATTTT.

The chain uses TRBV5-1 and TRBJ1-2; no clear D. Between the trimmed V and J ends, which lost 6 bases and 3 bases, there was a span of 15 bases. The CDR3 consists of 14 residues. Germline V lookup: CDR1 SGHRS, CDR2 YFSETQ. The CDR3 is CASKGRPGDYGYTF. CDR3 nucleotides: TGCGCCAGCAAAGGTAGGCCGGGTGACTATGGCTACACCTTC.

The rearrangement joins TRBV10-2 to TRBJ1-3; D call uncertain. The V end lost 7 bases, the J end lost 6 bases, and 7 bases lay between the germline ends. The CDR3 is 11 amino acids. The germline CDR1 and CDR2 sequences are WSHSY and SAAADI. CDR3: CASTSENTIYF. The CDR3 DNA follows: TGCGCCAGCACCAGCGAAAACACCATATATTTT.

This chain uses TRBV27 with TRBJ1-2; TRBD1 matches 8 bases. This CDR3 has 14 residues. J was trimmed by 3 bases and V by 7 bases; bases with no gene match: 7. Germline V gene lookup returns CDR1 MNHEY and CDR2 SMNVEV (reference sequence). The CDR3 DNA follows: TGTGCCAGCACCCCAGGGGGCAGCGACTATGGCTACACCTTC. It encodes CASTPGGSDYGYTF.

The J gene is TRBJ2-6, the V gene TRBV19, with 13 positions matching TRBD2. Losses at the gene ends were 6 bases for V and 4 bases for J; bases not matched to a gene: 9. The germline V gene encodes CDR1 LNHDA and CDR2 SQIVND (reference sequence). The CDR3 loop spans 18 amino acids. The DNA of the CDR3 is TGTGCCAGTAGCTCAGGACTAGCGGGAGAAACCGGGGCCAACGTCCTGACTTTC. Encoded protein: CASSSGLAGETGANVLTF.

The rearrangement joins TRBV4-1 to TRBJ1-5; D may be TRBD1 (5 bases). V lost 0 bases, J lost 6 bases, and 9 bases lay in between. Germline V gives CDR1 MGHRA, CDR2 YSYEKL. The CDR3 contains 14 residues. The CDR3, as DNA: TGCGCCAGCAGCCAAGACAGGGTGAGTCAGCCCCAGCATTTT. Residues: CASSQDRVSQPQHF.

The gene calls are TRBV5-4 and TRBJ2-3; D is perhaps TRBD2 (6 bases). The CDR3 totals 17 residues. Germline V gene sequence: CDR1 SGHNT, CDR2 YYREEE (reference sequence). V gave up 0 bases and J gave up 1 base, with 15 bases separating them. CDR3 sequence: CASSLEMRGFRTDTQYF. The DNA of the CDR3 is TGTGCCAGCAGCTTGGAAATGCGGGGTTTTCGCACAGATACGCAGTATTTT.

In DNA form, the CDR3 reads TGTGCCAGCAGTTACACAGGGGAGGCCGGGGAGCTGTTTTTT. Residues: CASSYTGEAGELFF. This rearrangement joins TRBV6-5 to TRBJ2-2, with D tentatively TRBD1 (7 bases). Per germline, CDR1 MNHEY and CDR2 SVGAGI. V was clipped by 2 bases and J by 6 bases, with 10 bases between them. This CDR3 contains 14 residues.

V usage is TRBV14 and J usage is TRBJ1-5; no firm D call. The V gene lost 5 bases and the J gene lost 9 bases, with 11 bases spanning the gap. The CDR3 contains 12 residues. CDR1 is SGHDN and CDR2 is FVKESK in the germline V gene. The CDR3 nucleotides read TGTGCCAGCAGCTACGAGACGGGGCCCCAGCATTTT. It translates to CASSYETGPQHF.

V and J are TRBV5-4 and TRBJ2-2; 7 nucleotides line up with TRBD2. The CDR3 runs to 15 residues. With 4 bases clipped from V and 3 bases from J, the junction kept 6 bases outside the gene matches. The germline CDR1 and CDR2 sequences are SGHNT and YYREEE (reference sequence). CDR3 nucleotides: TGTGCCAGCAGCCCCGGGACTACATACACCGGGGAGCTGTTTTTT. Protein product: CASSPGTTYTGELFF.

The V call is TRBV30, the J call TRBJ2-1, with TRBD2 identical over 11 bases. Germline V gene sequence: CDR1 GTSNPN, CDR2 SVGIG (reference sequence). The ends lost 0 bases at V and 12 bases at J; junction bases unmatched: 10. The CDR3 is made up of 15 amino acids. In DNA, the CDR3 is TGTGCCTGGAGTGTACGTTTAGCGGGAGGGCCGGGGCAGTTCTTC. Protein sequence: CAWSVRLAGGPGQFF.